Shown below are 10 T cell receptor beta chains from a single sample sequenced in a study of neoadjuvant anti-PD-1 for oral cavity cancer. Regarding time point: after neoadjuvant nivolumab, at surgical resection. TCRdb's copy holds only in-frame clones and misses some; the assay was immunoSEQ multiplex PCR. The data show roughly 68,000 clones, roughly nine tenths seen once. Sequenced here: PBMCs, sampled after nivolumab (anti-PD-1) treatment. These receptors were taken from a person aged 35-79 years with oral cavity squamous cell carcinoma.

This rearrangement joins TRBV6-6 to TRBJ1-5, with TRBD1 matching 9 bases. The V segment lost 2 bases and the J segment 3 bases; nucleotides outside the gene matches: 2. Germline assignment: CDR1 MNHNY and CDR2 SVGAGI (reference sequence). This CDR3 has 15 residues. The chain's CDR3 is CASSYRQGVNQPQHF. CDR3 nucleotides: TGTGCCAGCAGTTACAGACAGGGGGTCAATCAGCCCCAGCATTTT.

This clone has only a few counts. The CDR3 spells CASSSTNTDTQYF. CDR3 bases: TGTGCCAGCAGTTCCACGAACACAGATACGCAGTATTTT. J is TRBJ2-3 and V is TRBV28; D remains unclear. The germline V gene encodes CDR1 MDHEN and CDR2 SYDVKM. The ends were cut back, 4 bases at V and 2 bases at J, with 7 bases in the middle. There are 13 residues in the CDR3. The full variable domain, with the rest looked up from reference TRBV28 and TRBJ2-3, is DVKVTQSSRYLVKRTGEKVFLECVQDMDHENMFWYRQDPGLGLRLIYFSYDVKMKEKGDIPEGYSVSREKKERFSLILESASTNQTSMYLCASSSTNTDTQYFGPGTRLTVL.

The chain employs TRBV4-1 and TRBJ2-1, with D tentatively TRBD1 (5 bases). The CDR3 sequence is 15 residues long. V was clipped by 5 bases and J by 2 bases, with 13 bases between them. Germline lookup yields CDR1 MGHRA and CDR2 YSYEKL. The CDR3 here is CASSFRQNAYNEQFF. The CDR3 bases are TGCGCCAGCAGCTTCCGACAGAATGCCTACAATGAGCAGTTCTTC.

V usage is TRBV6-5 and J usage is TRBJ1-1; TRBD1 agrees at 7 bases. After removal of 5 bases from V and 3 bases from J, the junction contained 9 bases not matched to a gene. The CDR3 is made up of 15 amino acids. The germline V gene encodes CDR1 MNHEY and CDR2 SVGAGI. CDR3 amino acids: CASSTSDRVDTEAFF. The CDR3 nucleotides read TGTGCCAGCAGTACTTCTGACAGGGTGGACACTGAAGCTTTCTTT.

This clone occurred a few times. The gene calls are TRBV5-1 and TRBJ2-5; 7 bases match TRBD1. This CDR3 has 12 amino acids. The junction had 4 bases not matched to a gene; V was cut back by 6 bases and J by 5 bases. Germline CDR1 and CDR2: SGHRS and YFSETQ. This CDR3 reads CASKTGIETQYF. The DNA for the CDR3 is TGCGCCAGCAAGACAGGGATCGAGACCCAGTACTTC.

This clone came up once. The genes are TRBV27 and TRBJ2-3; TRBD1 is a possible D gene (6 bases). CDR3 length: 17 amino acids. V gave up 5 bases and J gave up 2 bases, with 20 bases separating them. Germline values: CDR1 MNHEY, CDR2 SMNVEV (reference sequence). CDR3 sequence reads: CASSHLPGHRTTDTQYF. The CDR3 coding sequence is TGTGCCAGCAGTCACCTCCCGGGACACAGAACCACAGATACGCAGTATTTT.

This clone was seen once. The chain is built from TRBV2 and TRBJ1-4; D uncertain. CDR1 and CDR2 from the germline V gene are SNHLY and FYNNEI. Trimming removed 4 bases at V and 6 bases at J, with 15 bases between. The CDR3 covers 15 residues. CDR3 in amino acids: CASSGYGYQDEKLFF. In DNA, the CDR3 is TGTGCCAGCAGTGGCTACGGGTACCAAGATGAAAAACTGTTTTTT. Together with reference TRBV2 and TRBJ1-4, the CDR3 gives the full variable domain: EPEVTQTPSHQVTQMGQEVILRCVPISNHLYFYWYRQILGQKVEFLVSFYNNEISEKSEIFDDQFSVERPDGSNFTLKIRSTKLEDSAMYFCASSGYGYQDEKLFFGSGTQLSVL.

The chain is built from TRBV6-4 and TRBJ2-2, with 7 bases identical to TRBD1. The CDR3 has 13 amino acids. CDR1 is MRHNA, CDR2 SNTAGT, per germline. In DNA, the CDR3 is TGTGCAGCAGGGGGAGCGACCACCGGGGAGCTGTTTTTT. Amino acid sequence: CAAGGATTGELFF.

V gene TRBV6-5 combines with J gene TRBJ1-4; tentatively, D is TRBD1 (6 bases). Trimming pared 4 bases from V and 2 bases from J, leaving 14 bases between. The CDR3 runs 16 residues. Per germline, CDR1 MNHEY and CDR2 SVGAGI. Written as DNA, the CDR3 is TGTGCCAGCAGTTGGAAGGGGGGCGCGACTAATGAAAAACTGTTTTTT. It codes for CASSWKGGATNEKLFF.

The chain uses TRBV11-2 and TRBJ1-1; no reliable D call. This CDR3 contains 15 residues. V was shortened by 1 base and J by 4 bases, with 13 bases between the two germline ends. Germline CDR1 SGHAT, CDR2 FQNNGV. The CDR3 reads CASSLAGGLFTEAFF. CDR3 sequence (DNA): TGTGCCAGCAGCTTAGCAGGAGGACTTTTCACTGAAGCTTTCTTT.